A selection of T cell receptor beta chains follows, all from one sample in a study of blood T cell repertoires in COVID-19. The table came from immunoSEQ multiplex PCR; TCRdb's copy has only in-frame clones and leaves some out. The table records 130,000 to 150,000 clones, roughly four fifths of them present only once. Sequencing was done on a sample of peripheral blood. The receptors were sampled from a human donor with acute or convalescent COVID-19. The donor label of this sample is uncertain. The CDR3 runs from the conserved cysteine through the conserved F or W. Each record gives: CDR3 protein, CDR3 DNA, J gene, D gene, clone size, V gene. A D gene is named only where the DNA matches it firmly. Rows give clone size only sometimes, using once, few, many, or a class for an expanded clone.

CASSTPGEGYEQYF | TGTGCCAGCAGCACTCCAGGGGAGGGGTACGAGCAGTACTTC | TRBJ2-7 | . | . | TRBV27
CTSSQAGLIQYF | TGCACCAGCAGCCAAGCCGGACTTATTCAGTACTTC | TRBJ2-4 | . | once | TRBV1
CASSTGTGDSPLHF | TGTGCCAGCAGTACCGGGACAGGGGATTCACCCCTCCACTTT | TRBJ1-6 | TRBD1 | many | TRBV5-6
CASSQRAEEETQYF | TGCGCCAGCAGCCAACGTGCAGAAGAAGAGACCCAGTACTTC | TRBJ2-5 | . | once | TRBV4-3
CASSLVWTANEAFF | TGTGCCAGCAGCTTAGTCTGGACAGCCAATGAAGCTTTCTTT | TRBJ1-1 | . | . | TRBV7-2
CASSGPGQGNNEKLFF | TGTGCCAGCAGTGGACCGGGACAGGGAAATAATGAAAAACTGTTTTTT | TRBJ1-4 | TRBD1 | . | TRBV28
CASTAGQSYEQYF | TGTGCCAGCACCGCAGGTCAGTCGTACGAGCAGTACTTC | TRBJ2-7 | . | . | TRBV6-1
CASGLLHTGGYTGELFF | TGTGCTAGTGGTTTGCTCCATACAGGGGGATACACCGGGGAGCTGTTTTTT | TRBJ2-2 | TRBD1 | . | TRBV12-5
CASRSGDNRDTEAFF | TGCGCCAGCAGATCCGGGGATAACAGGGACACTGAAGCTTTCTTT | TRBJ1-1 | . | few | TRBV5-1
CASSEDRGRNEKLFF | TGTGCCAGCAGTGAAGACAGGGGGCGAAACGAAAAACTGTTTTTT | TRBJ1-4 | TRBD1 | . | TRBV6-1
CASSLGTAPYEQYF | TGTGCCAGCAGCCTCGGGACAGCTCCCTACGAGCAGTACTTC | TRBJ2-7 | TRBD1 | . | TRBV7-2
CASSLDPGPLGKLFF | TGTGCCAGCAGCTTAGATCCTGGCCCCCTAGGAAAACTGTTTTTT | TRBJ1-4 | . | . | TRBV11-2
CASSQDFRGNTIYF | TGTGCCAGCAGCCAAGATTTTCGTGGAAACACCATATATTTT | TRBJ1-3 | . | . | TRBV3-1/TRBV3-2
CASSVNSGGGKTQYF | TGTGCCAGCAGTGTTAATAGCGGGGGGGGAAAGACCCAGTACTTC | TRBJ2-5 | TRBD2 | . | TRBV2
CASDPGGSSYEQYF | TGCGCCAGCGACCCGGGGGGGAGCTCCTACGAGCAGTACTTC | TRBJ2-7 | TRBD2 | . | TRBV10-2
CASSIRGQLLSGEETQYF | TGTGCCAGTAGTATTAGGGGCCAGCTCTTAAGCGGGGAAGAGACCCAGTACTTC | TRBJ2-5 | TRBD2 | . | TRBV19
CASSSNSVGYTF | TGTGCCAGCAGCTCGAACAGTGTTGGCTACACCTTC | TRBJ1-2 | . | once | TRBV7-8
CASRIGQSGDQPQHF | TGTGCCAGTAGGATCGGACAGTCCGGGGATCAGCCCCAGCATTTT | TRBJ1-5 | . | . | TRBV19
CASNVQLNTEAFF | TGTGCCAGCAATGTACAGTTGAACACTGAAGCTTTCTTT | TRBJ1-1 | . | . | TRBV2
CSASIGQGALALHF | TGCAGTGCTAGTATAGGGCAGGGGGCCCTAGCCCTCCACTTT | TRBJ1-6 | TRBD1 | . | TRBV20-1
CASSEARGAGQPQHF | TGTGCCAGCAGTGAAGCCAGGGGCGCTGGTCAGCCCCAGCATTTT | TRBJ1-5 | . | . | TRBV2
CASSTWDREVGYTF | TGTGCCAGCAGCACTTGGGACAGGGAGGTTGGCTACACCTTC | TRBJ1-2 | TRBD1 | . | TRBV3-1/TRBV3-2
CASSLRQGASGYTF | TGTGCCAGCAGCCTTCGACAGGGGGCAAGTGGCTACACCTTC | TRBJ1-2 | TRBD1 | . | TRBV14
CASSIVRIGGAGIKNIQYF | TGTGCCAGTAGTATTGTCCGGATAGGGGGCGCAGGGATCAAAAACATTCAGTACTTC | TRBJ2-4 | TRBD1 | . | TRBV19
CASSPRRLHEQYF | TGTGCCAGCAGTCCTAGGAGACTGCACGAGCAGTACTTC | TRBJ2-7 | . | . | TRBV12-3/TRBV12-4
CASSYAPESAEAFF | TGTGCCAGCAGTTACGCCCCGGAGTCAGCTGAAGCTTTCTTT | TRBJ1-1 | . | . | TRBV6-5
CASSQDGAAGEVDTQYF | TGTGCCAGCAGCCAAGATGGGGCGGCGGGGGAAGTAGATACGCAGTATTTT | TRBJ2-3 | TRBD2 | . | TRBV4-2
CASSPDRGVQETQYF | TGCGCCAGCAGCCCGGACAGGGGAGTTCAAGAGACCCAGTACTTC | TRBJ2-5 | TRBD1 | once | TRBV5-1
CAWVEGGYQETQYF | TGTGCCTGGGTGGAGGGGGGGTACCAAGAGACCCAGTACTTC | TRBJ2-5 | . | . | TRBV30
CASSLAQTGTNYGYTF | TGTGCCAGCAGCTTAGCCCAGACAGGGACCAACTATGGCTACACCTTC | TRBJ1-2 | TRBD1 | . | TRBV7-2
CASTGRNNSPLHF | TGTGCCAGCACTGGCAGAAATAATTCACCCCTCCACTTT | TRBJ1-6 | . | . | TRBV6-5
CASSGLQGAYGYTF | TGTGCCAGTAGTGGCCTACAGGGGGCCTATGGCTACACCTTC | TRBJ1-2 | TRBD1 | few | TRBV19
CASSRGLAGGAYEQYF | TGTGCCAGCAGCCGCGGACTAGCGGGGGGCGCCTACGAGCAGTACTTC | TRBJ2-7 | TRBD2 | . | TRBV7-9
CASSSIDRARNQPQHF | TGTGCCAGCAGCTCCATCGACAGGGCCCGCAATCAGCCCCAGCATTTT | TRBJ1-5 | TRBD1 | . | TRBV5-5
CASSEEKVGNRGDGYTF | TGTGCCAGCAGTGAAGAGAAAGTGGGGAACAGGGGAGATGGCTACACCTTC | TRBJ1-2 | TRBD1 | . | TRBV6-1
CASSEETGLAVYNEQFF | TGTGCCAGCAGTGAGGAGACGGGACTAGCGGTCTACAATGAGCAGTTCTTC | TRBJ2-1 | TRBD2 | . | TRBV6-4
CASRGLREGGYTF | TGCGCCAGCAGGGGGTTGAGGGAGGGCGGCTACACCTTC | TRBJ1-2 | . | once | TRBV4-3
CARSSGGQFYGYTF | TGTGCCAGATCGTCCGGGGGACAGTTCTATGGCTACACCTTC | TRBJ1-2 | TRBD1 | . | TRBV27
CARAEDRVSSGANVLTF | TGTGCCAGAGCTGAGGACAGGGTCTCCTCTGGGGCCAACGTCCTGACTTTC | TRBJ2-6 | TRBD1 | . | TRBV5-3
CASKMLQTNIQYF | TGTGCCAGCAAAATGTTACAAACAAACATTCAGTACTTC | TRBJ2-4 | . | . | TRBV2
CASSPPRTGGSYEQYF | TGTGCCAGCTCACCACCAAGGACAGGAGGGTCCTACGAGCAGTACTTC | TRBJ2-7 | . | . | TRBV18
CASSVTGTGFRGYTF | TGTGCCAGCAGCGTAACCGGGACAGGTTTTCGGGGCTACACCTTC | TRBJ1-2 | TRBD1 | . | TRBV7-9
CASSTAGDHTDTQYF | TGTGCCAGCAGCACCGCGGGGGACCACACAGATACGCAGTATTTT | TRBJ2-3 | TRBD2 | . | TRBV5-4
CASSLGTGQPQHF | TGTGCCAGCAGCTTGGGAACGGGTCAGCCCCAGCATTTT | TRBJ1-5 | . | . | TRBV5-6
CASSSGDVLGNTIYF | TGTGCCAGCAGCTCGGGGGATGTTCTTGGAAACACCATATATTTT | TRBJ1-3 | . | . | TRBV5-5
CASSLDGQGATMEAFF | TGCGCCAGCAGCTTAGATGGACAGGGGGCAACGATGGAAGCTTTCTTT | TRBJ1-1 | TRBD1 | few | TRBV5-1
CASVDRTGWTDTQYF | TGTGCCAGCGTCGACAGGACAGGGTGGACAGATACGCAGTATTTT | TRBJ2-3 | TRBD1 | . | TRBV6-5
CSASKGWGTVDEQYF | TGCAGTGCTAGTAAAGGGTGGGGGACAGTAGACGAGCAGTACTTC | TRBJ2-7 | TRBD1 | . | TRBV20-1
CASSLGAGVGRETQYF | TGTGCCAGCAGCTTGGGGGCGGGGGTAGGCAGGGAGACCCAGTACTTC | TRBJ2-5 | TRBD2 | . | TRBV5-4
CASSLRGNQPQHF | TGTGCCAGCAGCTTACGCGGAAATCAGCCCCAGCATTTT | TRBJ1-5 | . | . | TRBV11-2
CASSLFGTGDYGYTF | TGTGCCAGCAGCTTATTTGGGACAGGGGACTATGGCTACACCTTC | TRBJ1-2 | TRBD1 | . | TRBV7-2
CASSQGATGAQYF | TGTGCCAGCAGCCAGGGGGCGACGGGGGCGCAGTACTTC | TRBJ2-7 | TRBD1 | . | TRBV6-1
CASSEAGMGETQYF | TGCGCCAGCAGTGAAGCAGGGATGGGAGAGACCCAGTACTTC | TRBJ2-5 | . | . | TRBV10-1
CASSLGGSGGSETQYF | TGCGCCAGCAGCTTGGGAGGTAGCGGGGGGTCCGAGACCCAGTACTTC | TRBJ2-5 | TRBD2 | . | TRBV5-1
CAISDLGGYTF | TGTGCCATCAGTGACCTCGGTGGCTACACCTTC | TRBJ1-2 | . | . | TRBV10-3
CASSQDLSAGPVQYF | TGCGCCAGCAGCCAAGATCTTTCGGCAGGCCCGGTGCAGTACTTC | TRBJ2-7 | . | . | TRBV4-1
CASSLVQGRRTEAFF | TGTGCCAGCAGCTTAGTTCAGGGGCGGAGAACTGAGGCTTTCTTT | TRBJ1-1 | . | . | TRBV11-2
CASSLQAGGSNQPQHF | TGTGCCAGCAGCTTGCAGGCAGGGGGAAGCAATCAGCCCCAGCATTTT | TRBJ1-5 | TRBD1 | . | TRBV5-4
CAWSTGGSEQYF | TGTGCCTGGAGTACAGGGGGCAGCGAGCAGTACTTC | TRBJ2-7 | TRBD1 | . | TRBV30
CASSHPFDRGGYGYTF | TGCGCCAGCAGCCACCCCTTCGACAGGGGAGGCTATGGCTACACCTTC | TRBJ1-2 | TRBD1 | . | TRBV4-1